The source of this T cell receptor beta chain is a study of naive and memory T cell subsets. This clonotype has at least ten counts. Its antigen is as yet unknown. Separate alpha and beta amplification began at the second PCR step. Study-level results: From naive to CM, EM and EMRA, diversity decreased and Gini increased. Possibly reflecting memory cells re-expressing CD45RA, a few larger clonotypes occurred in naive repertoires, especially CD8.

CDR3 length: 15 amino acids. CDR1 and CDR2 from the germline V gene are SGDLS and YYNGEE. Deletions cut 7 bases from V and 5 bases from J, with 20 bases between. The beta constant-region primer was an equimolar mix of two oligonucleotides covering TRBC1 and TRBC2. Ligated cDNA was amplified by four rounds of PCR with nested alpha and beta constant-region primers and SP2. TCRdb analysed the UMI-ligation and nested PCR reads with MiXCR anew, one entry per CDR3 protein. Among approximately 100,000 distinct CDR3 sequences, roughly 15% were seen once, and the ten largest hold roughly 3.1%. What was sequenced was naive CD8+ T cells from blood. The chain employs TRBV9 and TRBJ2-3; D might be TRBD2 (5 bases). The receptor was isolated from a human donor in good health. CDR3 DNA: TGTGCCAGCCAAGAGGGCCGCGTCCAAGGAGATACGCAGTATTTT. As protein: CASQEGRVQGDTQYF. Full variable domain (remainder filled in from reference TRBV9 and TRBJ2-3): DSGVTQTPKHLITATGQRVTLRCSPRSGDLSVYWYQQSLDQGLQFLIQYYNGEERAKGNILERFSAQQFPDLHSELNLSSLELGDSALYFCASQEGRVQGDTQYFGPGTRLTVL.